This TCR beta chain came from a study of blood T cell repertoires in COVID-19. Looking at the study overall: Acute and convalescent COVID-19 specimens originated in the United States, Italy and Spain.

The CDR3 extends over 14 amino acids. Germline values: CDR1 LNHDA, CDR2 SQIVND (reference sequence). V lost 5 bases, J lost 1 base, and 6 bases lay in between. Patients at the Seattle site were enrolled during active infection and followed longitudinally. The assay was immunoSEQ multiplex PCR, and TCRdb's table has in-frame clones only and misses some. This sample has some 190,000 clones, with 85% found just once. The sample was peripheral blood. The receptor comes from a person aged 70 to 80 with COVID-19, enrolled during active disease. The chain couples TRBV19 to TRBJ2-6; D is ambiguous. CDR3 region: CASSFLSGANVLTF. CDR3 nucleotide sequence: TGTGCCAGTAGTTTTCTATCTGGGGCCAACGTCCTGACTTTC.